These T cell receptor beta chains were read from a single sample in a study of shared clonotypes between healthy human individuals. Assay used: immunoSEQ multiplex PCR; TCRdb lists only in-frame clones, some missing. The sample has approximately 2.5 million clones; over 85% are singletons. The sequenced material came from naive CD4+ T cells sorted from blood. These receptors were collected from a man aged 18 to 30 in good health. Both conserved end residues are part of each CDR3. D genes are given only for firm matches. A clone size is listed for some rows: how often the clone was seen (once, few, many), or a class if it is expanded.

D	size	V	J	DNA	CDR3
.	.	TRBV5-8	TRBJ1-6	TGTGCCAGCAGCTTGCCCCCGCAGTATAATTCACCCCTCCACTTT	CASSLPPQYNSPLHF
.	.	TRBV30	TRBJ1-1	TGTGCCTGGAGCTGGGAAGGAAGGAACACTGAAGCTTTCTTT	CAWSWEGRNTEAFF
TRBD1	.	TRBV6-6	TRBJ2-2	TGTGCCAGCATCCAAAGGGGGCGCTGGGATACCGGGGAGCTGTTTTTT	CASIQRGRWDTGELFF
.	.	TRBV5-4	TRBJ2-1	TGTGCCAGCAGAAAAGGCGGCCAAATCAGTACCTACAATGAGCAGTTCTTC	CASRKGGQISTYNEQFF
.	once	TRBV5-4	TRBJ2-7	TGTGCCAGCAGCTTGGAGGGTCCGGACCGCTCCTACGAGCAGTACTTC	CASSLEGPDRSYEQYF
.	.	TRBV7-8	TRBJ1-5	TGTGCCAGCAGCTTAAATGGTGGACAGCCCCAGCATTTT	CASSLNGGQPQHF
TRBD1	.	TRBV7-9	TRBJ1-5	TGTGCCAGCAGCCTTACAGGGGGTGACTATGGCAATCAGCCCCAGCATTTT	CASSLTGGDYGNQPQHF
.	.	TRBV7-8	TRBJ1-4	TGTGCCAGCAGCCCACTGACCCGCGGTAATGAAAAACTGTTTTTT	CASSPLTRGNEKLFF
TRBD1	.	TRBV6-6	TRBJ2-1	TGTGCCAGCAGGCGGGACAGGGGGTACAATGAGCAGTTCTTC	CASRRDRGYNEQFF
.	.	TRBV6-5	TRBJ1-2	TGTGCCAGCAGTCGATATGGACAACGTGGCTACACCTTC	CASSRYGQRGYTF
TRBD2	.	TRBV15	TRBJ2-1	TGTGCCACCAGCAGAGATTATCAGCGGGGCAAGACCGACAATGAGCAGTTCTTC	CATSRDYQRGKTDNEQFF
.	.	TRBV11-2	TRBJ2-5	TGTGCCAGCAGGTTAAGGGACACCCAAGAGACCCAGTACTTC	CASRLRDTQETQYF
TRBD2	.	TRBV5-1	TRBJ2-1	TGCGCCAGCAAAGTGGAGACTAGCGGGGGAAATGAGCAGTTCTTC	CASKVETSGGNEQFF
TRBD2	.	TRBV11-2	TRBJ2-7	TGTGCCAGCAGCTTAGTCGTCTCGGCTAGCGGGGTGTACGAGCAGTACTTC	CASSLVVSASGVYEQYF
.	.	TRBV25-1	TRBJ2-3	TGTGCCAGCAGGTCGACCACAGATACGCAGTATTTT	CASRSTTDTQYF